These 3 T cell receptor beta chains were sequenced from one sample in a study of cytotoxic CD8 clonotypes in ibrutinib-treated CLL. Some clones are missing from TCRdb's copy, which holds only in-frame ones; the method was immunoSEQ multiplex PCR. The repertoire holds approximately 20,000 clones, around 85% seen once, with 4.5% to 7% in the top ten. The specimen was PBMCs, collected before ibrutinib treatment. The receptors originated from a human donor with chronic lymphocytic leukemia.

The rearrangement links TRBV12-2 to TRBJ2-7; the table's D call, TRBD1, was not checked against the DNA. TRBV12-2 is described as a pseudogene. The CDR3 is 16 amino acids. The CDR3 loop is CASRSNRVGESYEQYF. DNA for the CDR3: TGTGCAAGTCGCTCAAACAGGGTAGGAGAATCCTACGAGCAGTACTTC.

This clone was observed a few times. The chain joins TRBV15 to TRBJ1-1, with 7 bases identical to TRBD1. The V gene's germline CDR1 is LNHNV and CDR2 YYDKDF (reference sequence). The CDR3 has 15 amino acids. V was clipped by 5 bases and J by 2 bases; unmatched bases: 8. DNA of the CDR3: TGTGCCACCAGCGCGGGACAGCAGATAAACACTGAAGCTTTCTTT. Translated: CATSAGQQINTEAFF. Combining the CDR3 with reference TRBV15 and TRBJ1-1 gives the whole variable domain DAMVIQNPRYQVTQFGKPVTLSCSQTLNHNVMYWYQQKSSQAPKLLFHYYDKDFNNEADTPDNFQSRRPNTSFCFLDIRSPGLGDTAMYLCATSAGQQINTEAFFGQGTRLTVV.

The chain combines TRBV10-1 with TRBJ2-7; possible D gene TRBD2, 5 bases. The CDR3 sequence is 13 residues long. V was clipped by 5 bases and J by 7 bases, with 15 bases between them. Germline V gene sequence: CDR1 WNHNN, CDR2 SYGVQD (reference sequence). CDR3 protein: CASSRAGVGEQYF. DNA for the CDR3: TGCGCCAGCAGTCGTGCCGGGGTCGGAGAGCAGTACTTC.